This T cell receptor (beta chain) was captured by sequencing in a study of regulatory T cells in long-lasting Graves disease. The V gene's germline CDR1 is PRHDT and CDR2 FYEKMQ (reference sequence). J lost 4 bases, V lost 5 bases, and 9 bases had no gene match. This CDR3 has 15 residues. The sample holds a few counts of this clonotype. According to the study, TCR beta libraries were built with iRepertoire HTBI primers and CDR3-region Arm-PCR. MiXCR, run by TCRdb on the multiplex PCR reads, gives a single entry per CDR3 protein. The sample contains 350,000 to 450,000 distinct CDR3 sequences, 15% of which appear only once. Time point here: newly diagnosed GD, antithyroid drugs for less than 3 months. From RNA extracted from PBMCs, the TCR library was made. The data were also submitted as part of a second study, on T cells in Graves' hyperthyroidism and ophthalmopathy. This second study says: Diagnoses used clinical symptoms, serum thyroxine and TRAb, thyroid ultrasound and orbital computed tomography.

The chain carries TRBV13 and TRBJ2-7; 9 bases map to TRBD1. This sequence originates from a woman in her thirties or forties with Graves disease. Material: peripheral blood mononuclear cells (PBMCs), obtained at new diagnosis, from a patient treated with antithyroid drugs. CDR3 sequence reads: CASSRRDRVGYEQYF. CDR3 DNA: TGTGCCAGCAGCAGACGGGACAGGGTGGGATACGAGCAGTACTTC.